The 18 T cell receptor beta chains reported below all come from one sample, sequenced in a study of blood T cells in healthy people across ages. A second PCR, run for about 6 to 11 cycles, used a sample-barcoded 5' primer plus a J-beta primer mix. MiXCR, applied by TCRdb to the 5' RACE reads, yields one record per CDR3 protein. The sample records around 1,700,000 distinct CDR3 sequences, about 30% being singletons. Source material: blood. The receptor source for this set is a woman younger than 45 in good health.

V usage is TRBV7-9 and J usage is TRBJ2-5; 7 bases match TRBD1. The J segment lost 11 bases and the V segment lost 6 bases, leaving 12 bases of the junction unmatched. This CDR3 is 13 amino acids long. The germline CDR1 and CDR2 sequences are SEHNR and FQNEAQ (reference sequence). CDR3 in DNA: TGTGCCAGCAGGCAACCCACAGGGGATGAGCAGTACTTC. Translation gives CASRQPTGDEQYF.

This clonotype was recorded a few times. The chain carries TRBV5-1 and TRBJ1-1, with D possibly TRBD1 on 5 matching bases. Germline V lookup: CDR1 SGHRS, CDR2 YFSETQ. The CDR3 extends over 17 amino acids. The V and J ends lost 2 bases and 0 bases respectively, with 17 bases between them. The chain's CDR3 is CASSFGIDRYLNTEAFF. The CDR3 nucleotides read TGCGCCAGCAGCTTCGGGATTGACAGATACTTGAACACTGAAGCTTTCTTT. Variable domain in full (rest from reference TRBV5-1 and TRBJ1-1): KAGVTQTPRYLIKTRGQQVTLSCSPISGHRSVSWYQQTPGQGLQFLFEYFSETQRNKGNFPGRFSGRQFSNSRSEMNVSTLELGDSALYLCASSFGIDRYLNTEAFFGQGTRLTVV.

This clonotype has a single count. This chain connects TRBV30 to TRBJ2-6; D is unresolved. Germline CDR1 GTSNPN, CDR2 SVGIG (reference sequence). The V gene lost 5 bases and the J gene lost 3 bases, with 5 bases spanning the gap. This CDR3 has 12 amino acids. The CDR3 region has the DNA TGTGCCTGGGCGGTTGGGGCCAACGTCCTGACTTTC. Residues: CAWAVGANVLTF.

This clonotype occurred a few times. The genes are TRBV20-1 and TRBJ1-6; D may be TRBD1 (5 bases). CDR3 length: 15 amino acids. The V and J ends lost 4 bases and 5 bases respectively, with 15 bases between them. CDR1 and CDR2 (germline): DFQATT, SNEGSKA (reference sequence). In DNA form, the CDR3 reads TGCAGTGCTAAAGCAACCGGGACGGATAATTCACCCCTCCACTTT. Translation: CSAKATGTDNSPLHF.

The chain links TRBV20-1 to TRBJ2-4; D is perhaps TRBD1 (6 bases). Trimming took 7 bases from V and 13 from J, leaving 26 bases between them. This CDR3 is 14 amino acids long. In germline, CDR1 is DFQATT, CDR2 SNEGSKA (reference sequence). The CDR3 protein is CSVRARQGLREQYF. The CDR3 bases are TGCAGTGTTAGGGCCCGGCAGGGGTTAAGGGAGCAGTACTTC.

Many counts were recorded for this clonotype. The J gene is TRBJ2-7, the V gene TRBV12-3 or TRBV12-4; 12 bases fit TRBD1. This CDR3 is built from 15 residues. V shed 5 bases, J shed 3 bases, and the junction held 5 bases outside the gene matches. In DNA form, the CDR3 reads TGTGCCAGCAGTCCCGGGACAGGGGGCTACTACGAGCAGTACTTC. Translating gives CASSPGTGGYYEQYF.

This clonotype was recorded a few times. The chain links TRBV5-5 to TRBJ2-3; D perhaps matches TRBD2 (6 bases). Trimming pared 4 bases from V and 4 bases from J, leaving 16 bases between. The CDR3 is 15 amino acids. The germline gives CDR1 SGHKS, CDR2 YYEKEE (reference sequence). CDR3 protein: CASSAGGTRADTQYF. The CDR3 DNA sequence: TGTGCCAGCAGCGCTGGGGGGACGAGGGCAGATACGCAGTATTTT. The complete variable domain, with remaining parts taken from reference TRBV5-5 and TRBJ2-3, reads DAGVTQSPTHLIKTRGQQVTLRCSPISGHKSVSWYQQVLGQGPQFIFQYYEKEERGRGNFPDRFSARQFPNYSSELNVNALLLGDSALYLCASSAGGTRADTQYFGPGTRLTVL.

The rearrangement links TRBV6-2 or TRBV6-3 to TRBJ2-7; tentative D call: TRBD2 (5 bases). CDR3 length equals 15 residues. Germline assignment: CDR1 MNHEY and CDR2 SVGEGT. V was clipped by 4 bases and J by 0 bases, with 13 bases between them. The CDR3 sequence: CASSSRAEASYEQYF. For the CDR3, the DNA is TGTGCCAGCAGTTCTCGAGCGGAGGCCTCCTACGAGCAGTACTTC.

A word on this clonotype: Given a much more abundant clone one base away, this may be a read error. CDR3 protein: CASNMQIAGTYEQYF. The CDR3 region has the DNA TGCGCCAGCAATATGCAAATAGCGGGAACCTACGAGCAGTACTTC. V is TRBV5-1 and J is TRBJ2-7; TRBD2 agrees at 8 bases. Losses at the gene ends were 6 bases for V and 2 bases for J; bases not matched to a gene: 10. The CDR3 is 15 amino acids. Germline V gene sequence: CDR1 SGHRS, CDR2 YFSETQ.

At least ten counts were recorded for this clonotype. V gene TRBV5-4 combines with J gene TRBJ1-2, with unresolved D. CDR3 length: 14 amino acids. The germline V gene has CDR1 SGHNT and CDR2 YYREEE (reference sequence). Trimming took 5 bases from V and 2 from J, leaving 13 bases between them. Written as DNA, the CDR3 is TGTGCCAGCAGAGGCAGCGTATCGAACTATGGCTACACCTTC. It specifies CASRGSVSNYGYTF.

This clonotype was counted once. The gene calls are TRBV20-1 and TRBJ2-5; 7 positions agree with TRBD2. Germline V gene data show CDR1 as DFQATT and CDR2 as SNEGSKA (reference sequence). The V gene end was trimmed by 5 bases and the J gene end by 11 bases; junction bases not matched to a gene: 23. The CDR3 covers 16 residues. DNA for the CDR3: TGCAGTGCTTCCCCCGGTGGCGCGGGAGATTACAGTGAGCAGTACTTC. Protein sequence: CSASPGGAGDYSEQYF.

The rearrangement uses TRBV6-5 and TRBJ1-1, with 10 bases identical to TRBD1. Per the germline V gene, CDR1 is MNHEY and CDR2 is SVGAGI. The trim removed 6 bases at V and 4 bases at J, leaving 5 bases unmatched. This CDR3 contains 14 residues. The CDR3 sequence is CASRSDRGGTEAFF. DNA of the CDR3: TGTGCCAGCAGATCGGACAGGGGGGGCACTGAAGCTTTCTTT.

This sequence joins TRBV4-1 and TRBJ2-7; a possible D gene is TRBD1 (6 bases). The CDR3 sequence is 18 residues long. Per the germline V gene, CDR1 is MGHRA and CDR2 is YSYEKL. Trimming left V 0 bases short and J 2 bases short, with 20 bases between. Written as DNA, the CDR3 is TGCGCCAGCAGCCAAGATCTTTGGGGGACAACCACCACCTACGAGCAGTACTTC. It codes for CASSQDLWGTTTTYEQYF.

The chain uses TRBV5-6 and TRBJ1-3, with a possible D match to TRBD1 (5 bases). CDR1 and CDR2 from the germline V gene are SGHDT and YYEEEE. The CDR3 is made up of 14 amino acids. The V end lost 6 bases, the J end lost 0 bases, and 10 bases lay between the germline ends. CDR3 DNA: TGTGCCAGCACCAAGGGGCCCTCTGGAAACACCATATATTTT. Amino acid sequence: CASTKGPSGNTIYF.

This clonotype was seen a few times. The V and J genes are TRBV5-1 and TRBJ2-5; 7 bases agree with TRBD2. V shed 4 bases, J shed 2 bases, and the junction held 5 bases outside the gene matches. This CDR3 spans 14 amino acids. CDR1 is SGHRS and CDR2 is YFSETQ in the germline V gene. CDR3 amino acids: CASSPLAQQETQYF. The CDR3 DNA follows: TGCGCCAGCAGCCCACTAGCGCAGCAAGAGACCCAGTACTTC.

The rearrangement joins TRBV5-5 to TRBJ1-1; maybe TRBD1 (6 bases). Trimming removed 3 bases from V and 9 bases from J, with 18 bases in between. The CDR3 has 14 amino acids. CDR1 is SGHKS and CDR2 is YYEKEE in the germline V gene (reference sequence). CDR3 DNA: TGTGCCAGCAGCTCGTTCGGGGGCGGGGGTAAAGCTTTCTTT. Protein sequence: CASSSFGGGGKAFF.

This clonotype has a handful of counts. The rearrangement links TRBV12-3 or TRBV12-4 to TRBJ2-4; no firm D call. CDR3 size: 14 residues. V was cut by 5 bases and J by 5 bases, with 13 bases left in between. CDR3 protein: CASSPREDENIQYF. CDR3 nucleotides: TGTGCCAGCAGTCCTCGAGAGGATGAAAACATTCAGTACTTC.

The rearrangement joins TRBV5-1 to TRBJ2-5, with D maybe TRBD2 (6 bases). The CDR3 is 16 residues long. Germline CDR1 reads SGHRS; CDR2 reads YFSETQ. Trimming removed 0 bases at V and 4 bases at J, with 16 bases between. The CDR3 sequence is CASSLAGVRGLETQYF. For the CDR3, the DNA is TGCGCCAGCAGCTTGGCCGGTGTGAGGGGACTAGAGACCCAGTACTTC.